Listed here are 13 T cell receptor beta chains from one sample, sequenced in a study of T-cell memory formation after mild COVID-19. MiXCR, run by TCRdb on the 5' RACE reads, gives a single entry per CDR3 protein. The profile shows roughly 310,000 distinct CDR3 sequences, about a sixth of them singletons. The sample consisted of PBMCs or a T cell subset sorted from them (not recorded which). These receptors all stem from a man aged 18 to 30 who had mild COVID-19 (a few samples of this study predate the infection). Cell type and time point are not known.

The chain couples TRBV7-2 to TRBJ2-1; no clear D gene. The CDR3 extends over 14 amino acids. The germline gives CDR1 SGHTA, CDR2 FQGNSA. V lost 2 bases, J lost 0 bases, and 5 bases lay in between. The CDR3 coding sequence is TGTGCCAGCAGCTTAACAGTCTCCTACAATGAGCAGTTCTTC. It encodes CASSLTVSYNEQFF. The full variable domain, rest sourced from reference TRBV7-2 and TRBJ2-1, is GAGVSQSPSNKVTEKGKDVELRCDPISGHTALYWYRQSLGQGLEFLIYFQGNSAPDKSGLPSDRFSAERTGGSVSTLTIQRTQQEDSAVYLCASSLTVSYNEQFFGPGTRLTVL.

The chain joins TRBV15 to TRBJ1-2, with D possibly matching TRBD1 (5 bases). Trimming took 5 bases from V and 2 from J, leaving 15 bases between them. This CDR3 has 15 residues. Germline lookup yields CDR1 LNHNV and CDR2 YYDKDF (reference sequence). The CDR3 here is CATSDPDGGNYGYTF. For the CDR3, the DNA is TGTGCCACCAGCGATCCGGACGGGGGGAACTATGGCTACACCTTC.

At least ten counts were recorded for this clonotype. The rearrangement uses TRBV6-5 and TRBJ2-2; 9 bases align to TRBD2. CDR1 is MNHEY and CDR2 is SVGAGI in the germline V gene. Trimming cost V 7 bases and J 4 bases; bases outside gene matches: 4. The CDR3 contains 14 residues. CDR3 coding DNA: TGTGCCAGCACTGCTAGCGGGGCCACCGGGGAGCTGTTTTTT. The encoded protein is CASTASGATGELFF.

V and J are TRBV29-1 and TRBJ1-1; 8 bases line up with TRBD1. The CDR3 loop spans 13 amino acids. V lost 6 bases and J lost 3; bases outside the gene matches: 6. The germline gives CDR1 SQVTM, CDR2 ANQGSEA. CDR3 amino acids: CSVRQGIDTEAFF. The CDR3 DNA reads TGCAGCGTCCGACAGGGGATTGACACTGAAGCTTTCTTT.

This clonotype has only a few counts. V gene TRBV28 combines with J gene TRBJ1-2; D might be TRBD1 (6 bases). The germline V gene encodes CDR1 MDHEN and CDR2 SYDVKM. Trimming stripped 6 bases from V and 4 bases from J, with 15 bases between. The CDR3 spans 14 residues. CDR3 bases: TGTGCCAGCAGCTCCGCGACAGGATTCTATGGCTACACCTTC. This encodes CASSSATGFYGYTF.

This clonotype appeared a few times. The CDR3 sequence: CSARSGTLPFEQYV. The CDR3 bases are TGCAGTGCTAGATCCGGGACGTTACCATTCGAGCAGTACGTC. The chain uses TRBV20-1 and TRBJ2-7; D may be TRBD1 or TRBD2 (5 bases each). Germline assignment: CDR1 DFQATT and CDR2 SNEGSKA (reference sequence). The V gene lost 2 bases and the J gene lost 6 bases, with 17 bases spanning the gap. CDR3 size: 14 residues.

This clonotype was counted between two and nine times. This sequence joins TRBV7-2 and TRBJ2-7; the D gene could be TRBD1 or TRBD2 (5 bases each). V was shortened by 1 base and J by 4 bases, with 14 bases between the two germline ends. In germline, CDR1 is SGHTA, CDR2 FQGNSA. CDR3 size: 15 residues. The CDR3 sequence is CASSLVPGTGYEQYF. DNA of the CDR3: TGTGCCAGCAGCTTAGTTCCGGGGACCGGTTACGAGCAGTACTTC.

The chain's CDR3 is CASSPNVRGSTDTQYF. The CDR3 region has the DNA TGTGCCAGCTCGCCCAATGTGAGGGGGAGCACAGATACGCAGTATTTT. The chain joins TRBV18 to TRBJ2-3; D is possibly TRBD1 (6 bases). Germline V gene data show CDR1 as KGHSH and CDR2 as LQKENI. V gave up 6 bases and J gave up 0 bases, with 16 bases separating them. The CDR3 consists of 16 residues.

In its sample, this clonotype was seen many times. The chain combines TRBV15 with TRBJ2-1; D not resolved. From germline, CDR1 is LNHNV and CDR2 YYDKDF (reference sequence). The CDR3 loop spans 15 amino acids. V shed 3 bases and J shed 5 bases, with 14 bases lying between them. The CDR3 is CATSRIPSINNEQFF. DNA for the CDR3: TGTGCCACCAGCAGGATCCCATCCATTAACAATGAGCAGTTCTTC.

This clonotype was counted ten times or more. V and J are TRBV5-1 and TRBJ2-1; D may correspond to TRBD1 or TRBD2 (5 bases each). The germline CDR1 and CDR2 sequences are SGHRS and YFSETQ. The CDR3 spans 14 residues. V shed 1 base and J shed 7 bases, with 12 bases lying between them. The CDR3 nucleotides read TGCGCCAGCAGCTTGAATACGGGGCTTAATGAGCAGTTCTTC. This gives the protein CASSLNTGLNEQFF.

The genes are TRBV18 and TRBJ2-3; D uncertain. This CDR3 spans 13 amino acids. The germline V and J ends were trimmed by 2 bases and 4 bases, with 7 bases remaining between them. CDR1 and CDR2 from the germline V gene are KGHSH and LQKENI. The CDR3 sequence: CASSPKLADTQYF. CDR3 coding DNA: TGTGCCAGCTCACCAAAGCTCGCAGATACGCAGTATTTT. Drawing the rest from reference TRBV18 and TRBJ2-3, the complete variable domain is NAGVMQNPRHLVRRRGQEARLRCSPMKGHSHVYWYRQLPEEGLKFMVYLQKENIIDESGMPKERFSAEFPKEGPSILRIQQVVRGDSAAYFCASSPKLADTQYFGPGTRLTVL.

The count of this clonotype is one. The CDR3 region is CASSQEESRREYGYTF. In DNA, the CDR3 is TGTGCCAGCAGCCAAGAAGAAAGTCGCAGGGAATACGGCTACACCTTC. V is TRBV14 and J is TRBJ1-2, with a weak D call TRBD1 (5 bases). Germline V gives CDR1 SGHDN, CDR2 FVKESK. Between the trimmed V and J ends, which lost 0 bases and 8 bases, there was a span of 19 bases. This CDR3 has 16 amino acids.

The chain uses TRBV2 and TRBJ1-5; weak D call: TRBD1 (5 bases). The germline gives CDR1 SNHLY, CDR2 FYNNEI. This CDR3 spans 16 amino acids. V was cut by 7 bases and J by 1 base, with 17 bases left in between. The CDR3 loop is CASTADGRASNQPQHF. The CDR3 DNA reads TGTGCCAGCACCGCAGACGGCAGGGCGAGCAATCAGCCCCAGCATTTT.